This T cell receptor (beta chain) was retrieved from a study of shared clonotypes between healthy human individuals. Findings and limits, study-wide: How much donors shared clonotypes was expected to be affected by sequencing depth. Estimated clonotype richness was generally higher in naive than memory subsets.

The method was immunoSEQ multiplex PCR; TCRdb's version includes in-frame clones alone and lacks a portion of them. Of approximately 640,000 clones detected, 72% appear once; the ten largest clones hold roughly 1.8%. With regard to this clone: Its antigen remains unknown.

Trimming stripped 1 base from V and 1 base from J, with 10 bases between. Germline V gene sequence: CDR1 MNHEY, CDR2 SVGAGI. The CDR3 is made up of 15 amino acids. J is TRBJ1-1 and V is TRBV6-5, with a possible D match to TRBD1 (5 bases). The sample consisted of memory CD4+ T cells sorted from blood. Subset here: CD45RA-negative fraction. The sequence was obtained from a woman aged 30 to 39 in good health. The CDR3, as DNA: TGTGCCAGCAGTTACTTAGGGGCGGGGAACACTGAAGCTTTCTTT. This gives the protein CASSYLGAGNTEAFF.